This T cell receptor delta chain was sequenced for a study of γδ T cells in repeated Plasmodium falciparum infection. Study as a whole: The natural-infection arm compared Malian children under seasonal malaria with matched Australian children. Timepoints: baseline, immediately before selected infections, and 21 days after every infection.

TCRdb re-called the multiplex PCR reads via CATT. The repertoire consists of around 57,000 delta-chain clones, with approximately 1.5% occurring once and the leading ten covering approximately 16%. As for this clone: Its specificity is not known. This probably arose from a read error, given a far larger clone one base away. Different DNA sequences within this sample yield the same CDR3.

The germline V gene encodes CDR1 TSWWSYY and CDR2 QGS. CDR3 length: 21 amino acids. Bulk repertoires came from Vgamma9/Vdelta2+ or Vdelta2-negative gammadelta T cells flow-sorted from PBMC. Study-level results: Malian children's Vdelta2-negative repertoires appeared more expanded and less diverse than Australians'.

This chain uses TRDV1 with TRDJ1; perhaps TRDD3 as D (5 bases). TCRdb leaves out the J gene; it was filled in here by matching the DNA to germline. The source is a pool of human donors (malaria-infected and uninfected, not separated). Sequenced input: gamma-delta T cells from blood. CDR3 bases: TGCGCTCTTGGGGAAGATAATTCGCCTATGTGGGATTCTGAGTACACCGATAAACTCATCTTT. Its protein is CALGEDNSPMWDSEYTDKLIF.